The 24 T cell receptor beta chains below were found in one sample sequenced in a study of blood T cell repertoires in COVID-19. Produced via immunoSEQ multiplex PCR; TCRdb's table is partial and in-frame only. The data show 250,000 to 300,000 clones, roughly 85% seen once. Sequencing used peripheral blood. The receptors stem from a man in his 60s who had recovered from COVID-19.

The CDR3 sequence is CASSPGGSYNEQFF. Written as DNA, the CDR3 is TGCGCCAGCAGCCCCGGAGGTTCCTACAATGAGCAGTTCTTC. V and J are TRBV10-1 and TRBJ2-1; TRBD2 is a possible D gene (5 bases). Germline-derived CDR1 and CDR2 are WNHNN and SYGVQD (reference sequence). V was trimmed by 6 bases and J by 1 base, leaving 10 bases between them. The CDR3 length is 14 residues.

The rearrangement joins TRBV6-5 to TRBJ1-2, with D tentatively TRBD1 (6 bases). The CDR3 runs 15 residues. The germline gives CDR1 MNHEY, CDR2 SVGAGI. V was clipped by 6 bases and J by 0 bases, with 14 bases between them. CDR3 protein: CASREGGLANYGYTF. CDR3 DNA: TGTGCCAGCAGGGAGGGGGGACTAGCTAACTATGGCTACACCTTC.

This rearrangement joins TRBV21-1 to TRBJ2-1; TRBD2, the table's D call, lacks a check against the DNA. TRBV21-1 is noted as a pseudogene. This CDR3 contains 15 residues. The CDR3 protein is CASSNHSGGVDEQFF. The CDR3 DNA sequence: TGTGCCAGCAGCAATCATAGCGGGGGGGTAGATGAGCAGTTCTTC.

The chain carries TRBV11-2 and TRBJ2-5, with 8 bases that match TRBD2. CDR3 length: 14 amino acids. CDR1 and CDR2 (germline): SGHAT, FQNNGV. With V trimmed by 7 bases and J by 1 base, 5 bases remained unmatched. The CDR3 bases are TGTGCCAGCACCCGACTAGCGAGCCAAGAGACCCAGTACTTC. It specifies CASTRLASQETQYF.

The sample holds a few counts of this clone. The chain links TRBV20-1 to TRBJ1-1; the D gene is possibly TRBD1 (5 bases). Germline V gene data show CDR1 as DFQATT and CDR2 as SNEGSKA (reference sequence). Deletions cut 4 bases from V and 4 bases from J, with 7 bases between. The CDR3 has 11 amino acids. DNA for the CDR3: TGCAGTGCTATGGGGGGCACTGAAGCTTTCTTT. Translated: CSAMGGTEAFF.

The J gene is TRBJ1-4, the V gene TRBV27, with 7 bases fitting TRBD1. The CDR3 loop spans 13 amino acids. V was clipped by 5 bases and J by 8 bases; unmatched bases: 5. Per the germline V gene, CDR1 is MNHEY and CDR2 is SMNVEV (reference sequence). The CDR3 spells CASSRTGREKLFF. CDR3 sequence (DNA): TGTGCCAGCAGTAGGACAGGCCGGGAAAAACTGTTTTTT.

Turning to this clone: The sample has other DNA sequences that encode this CDR3 too. The chain couples TRBV9 to TRBJ2-3, with D uncertain. Trimming shortened V by 0 bases and J by 3 bases, and 5 bases separated the two germline ends. The CDR3 contains 13 residues. Germline CDR1 and CDR2: SGDLS and YYNGEE. CDR3 in DNA: TGTGCCAGCAGCGTAGGTTTAACAGATACGCAGTATTTT. Amino acid sequence: CASSVGLTDTQYF.

V and J are TRBV19 and TRBJ2-7; D possibly corresponds to TRBD2 (5 bases). V lost 4 bases and J 2 bases, leaving 18 bases between the germline ends. The CDR3 totals 16 residues. Germline V lookup: CDR1 LNHDA, CDR2 SQIVND (reference sequence). The DNA for the CDR3 is TGTGCCAGTAGTACGGCCCGGGGAGCGCGCCCCTACGAGCAGTACTTC. Translation: CASSTARGARPYEQYF.

The chain uses TRBV19 and TRBJ2-1; TRBD2 aligns across 9 bases. V shed 6 bases and J 1 base; nucleotides not matched to a gene: 1. From germline, CDR1 is LNHDA and CDR2 SQIVND (reference sequence). The CDR3 sequence is 14 residues long. The CDR3 here is CASRRGGSYNEQFF. For the CDR3, the DNA is TGTGCCAGTAGGCGGGGGGGTTCCTACAATGAGCAGTTCTTC.

The chain employs TRBV7-3 and TRBJ1-1; 8 positions match TRBD1. This CDR3 is 15 amino acids long. Looked up from germline, CDR1 is SGHTA and CDR2 is FQGTGA. Trimming cost V 5 bases and J 4 bases; bases outside gene matches: 9. The CDR3 nucleotides read TGTGCCAGCAGCCGGGGCGGACAGGGAATCACTGAAGCTTTCTTT. It encodes CASSRGGQGITEAFF.

This clone was observed a handful of times. J is TRBJ1-5 and V is TRBV2, with D uncertain. From germline, CDR1 is SNHLY and CDR2 FYNNEI. The CDR3 spans 15 residues. V gave up 2 bases and J gave up 0 bases, with 8 bases separating them. CDR3 protein: CASSEQVNSNQPQHF. CDR3 sequence (DNA): TGTGCCAGCAGTGAACAGGTTAATAGCAATCAGCCCCAGCATTTT. Together with reference TRBV2 and TRBJ1-5, the CDR3 gives the full variable domain: EPEVTQTPSHQVTQMGQEVILRCVPISNHLYFYWYRQILGQKVEFLVSFYNNEISEKSEIFDDQFSVERPDGSNFTLKIRSTKLEDSAMYFCASSEQVNSNQPQHFGDGTRLSIL.

The V and J genes are TRBV9 and TRBJ2-3; a possible D gene is TRBD2 (5 bases). Germline assignment: CDR1 SGDLS and CDR2 YYNGEE. The V end lost 4 bases, the J end lost 2 bases, and 11 bases lay between the germline ends. The CDR3 spans 14 residues. CDR3 DNA sequence: TGTGCCAGCAGCAGCGGTCAGTACACAGATACGCAGTATTTT. This gives the protein CASSSGQYTDTQYF. The full variable domain, completed using reference TRBV9 and TRBJ2-3, is DSGVTQTPKHLITATGQRVTLRCSPRSGDLSVYWYQQSLDQGLQFLIQYYNGEERAKGNILERFSAQQFPDLHSELNLSSLELGDSALYFCASSSGQYTDTQYFGPGTRLTVL.

The chain uses TRBV15 and TRBJ1-4, with D uncertain. The CDR3 length is 15 residues. V gave up 0 bases and J gave up 0 bases, with 5 bases separating them. Germline CDR1 reads LNHNV; CDR2 reads YYDKDF (reference sequence). In nucleotides, the CDR3 is TGTGCCACCAGCAGAGATCCTGCAACTAATGAAAAACTGTTTTTT. This translates into CATSRDPATNEKLFF.

J is TRBJ1-2 and V is TRBV25-1, with D possibly TRBD1 on 6 matching bases. Trimming pared 6 bases from V and 4 bases from J, leaving 15 bases between. The CDR3 spans 14 residues. Germline V gives CDR1 MGHDK, CDR2 SYGVNS. This CDR3 reads CASREHGQTYGYTF. CDR3 DNA: TGTGCCAGCAGGGAACACGGACAGACCTATGGCTACACCTTC.

The genes are TRBV7-9 and TRBJ1-6, with a possible D match to TRBD1 (5 bases). The germline V gene encodes CDR1 SEHNR and CDR2 FQNEAQ (reference sequence). Trimming took 1 base from V and 9 from J, leaving 13 bases between them. The CDR3 is 15 amino acids. CDR3 amino acids: CASSLGRVESSPLHF. The CDR3 coding sequence is TGTGCCAGCAGCTTAGGCAGGGTAGAAAGTTCACCCCTCCACTTT.

The chain carries TRBV2 and TRBJ2-5; TRBD1 matches 10 bases. Germline V gene data show CDR1 as SNHLY and CDR2 as FYNNEI. J was trimmed by 5 bases and V by 9 bases; bases with no gene match: 15. The CDR3 is 16 residues long. CDR3 nucleotides: TGTGCCAGTAAGACAGGGGGCGCCGGGTTTGGGGAGACCCAGTACTTC. Protein: CASKTGGAGFGETQYF.

V and J are TRBV24-1 and TRBJ1-2, with D unresolved. The V and J ends lost 5 bases and 7 bases respectively, with 16 bases between them. CDR1 is KGHDR, CDR2 SFDVKD, per germline. The length of the CDR3 is 14 residues. CDR3 bases: TGTGCCACCAGTGCCCAGGAGGGTGTTGGTGGCTACACCTTC. Amino acids: CATSAQEGVGGYTF.

This chain joins TRBV2 and TRBJ1-1, with D hard to call. The CDR3 contains 12 residues. Per germline, CDR1 SNHLY and CDR2 FYNNEI. Between the trimmed V and J ends, which lost 6 bases and 11 bases, there was a span of 16 bases. CDR3: CASRPSAWEAFF. In DNA form, the CDR3 reads TGTGCCAGCAGACCTTCAGCCTGGGAGGCTTTCTTT.

This chain links TRBV1 with TRBJ2-1; no check of the table's D call, TRBD2, against the DNA was made. TRBV1 is a recognized pseudogene. CDR3 length equals 15 residues. The CDR3 region has the DNA TGCACCAGCAGCCAAGCGTCCGGAGCGACCGATGAGCAGTTCTTC. Translating it yields CTSSQASGATDEQFF.

The J gene is TRBJ1-5, the V gene TRBV2, with 9 nucleotides matching TRBD1. CDR1 SNHLY and CDR2 FYNNEI come from the germline V gene. The V gene end was trimmed by 5 bases and the J gene end by 7 bases; junction bases not matched to a gene: 6. The CDR3 sequence is 14 residues long. The CDR3: CASSSGQGNQPQHF. The CDR3 coding sequence is TGTGCCAGCAGTTCTGGACAGGGGAACCAGCCCCAGCATTTT.

This clone has more than one count but fewer than ten. V gene TRBV2 combines with J gene TRBJ1-1; D perhaps matches TRBD1 (6 bases). V lost 4 bases to trimming and J lost 9 bases, with 15 bases between them. CDR3 length: 13 amino acids. CDR1 is SNHLY and CDR2 is FYNNEI in the germline V gene. DNA of the CDR3: TGTGCCAGCAGTGTCCAAACAGGGCTCAAAGCTTTCTTT. Amino acids: CASSVQTGLKAFF.

The chain recombines TRBV1 with TRBJ2-7; the D call of TRBD2 is as the table states it, not checked on the DNA. TRBV1 is a pseudogene locus. The CDR3 consists of 16 residues. In DNA form, the CDR3 reads TGCACCAGCAGCCAAGATCCGGGGGACTACTACTACGAGCAGTACTTC. It is translated as CTSSQDPGDYYYEQYF.

The genes are TRBV18 and TRBJ2-5, with TRBD1 identical over 7 bases. The germline V gene encodes CDR1 KGHSH and CDR2 LQKENI. V was pared by 4 bases and J by 5 bases, with 10 bases of the junction left unmatched. The CDR3 consists of 15 residues. The CDR3, as DNA: TGTGCCAGCTCACAAACACAGGGGTTACGGGAGACCCAGTACTTC. Amino acids: CASSQTQGLRETQYF. The entire variable domain, with the rest obtained from reference TRBV18 and TRBJ2-5, is as follows: NAGVMQNPRHLVRRRGQEARLRCSPMKGHSHVYWYRQLPEEGLKFMVYLQKENIIDESGMPKERFSAEFPKEGPSILRIQQVVRGDSAAYFCASSQTQGLRETQYFGPGTRLLVL.

This chain joins TRBV19 and TRBJ1-4, with a weak D call TRBD1 (5 bases). With 5 bases removed from V and 8 bases from J, the gap between germline ends came to 12 bases. CDR1 and CDR2 from the germline V gene are LNHDA and SQIVND (reference sequence). The CDR3 is made up of 13 amino acids. The CDR3 DNA sequence: TGTGCCAGTAGTCCTACAGGAAGGGAAAAACTGTTTTTT. Protein sequence: CASSPTGREKLFF. Based on the CDR3 plus reference TRBV19 and TRBJ1-4, the full variable domain is DGGITQSPKYLFRKEGQNVTLSCEQNLNHDAMYWYRQDPGQGLRLIYYSQIVNDFQKGDIAEGYSVSREKKESFPLTVTSAQKNPTAFYLCASSPTGREKLFFGSGTQLSVL.